The sequence of this T cell receptor (beta chain) was determined in a study of T cells in Graves' hyperthyroidism and ophthalmopathy. Overall study context: Peripheral blood specimens were obtained at initial diagnosis, prior to any treatment.

RNA transcripts were the template for amplifying TCR beta CDR3 regions. The HTBI primer set drove a first-round RT-PCR of the TCR CDR3. TCRdb called the multiplex PCR reads again in MiXCR, with one record for every CDR3 protein. The sample has about 400,000 distinct CDR3 sequences; under 15% are singletons. CDR1 and CDR2 (germline): SEHNR, FQNEAQ (reference sequence). The V segment lost 4 bases and the J segment 10 bases; nucleotides outside the gene matches: 19. CDR3 length equals 18 residues. Recently diagnosed hyperthyroidism of less than 2 months' duration affected patients aged 18 to 65. Clinical symptoms, serum thyroxine, TRAb, thyroid ultrasound and orbital computed tomography established diagnosis. More than 8.5 ml of fresh peripheral blood supplied the PBMCs. There are a few counts of this clonotype.

This chain uses TRBV7-9 with TRBJ1-1, with 12 bases that match TRBD1. The sequence came from a woman in her 30s with Graves' hyperthyroidism. Sample: blood. CDR3 DNA: TGTGCCAGCAGCTCTCAGCGTGCCTGGGACAGGGGGCGAGGAGGAGCTTTCTTT. Its translation is CASSSQRAWDRGRGGAFF.